This T cell receptor (beta chain) was sequenced in a study of blood T cell repertoires in COVID-19. Study background: Material from acute and convalescent COVID-19 was sourced from the United States, Italy and Spain. PBMCs, B-cell-depleted T cells, or T cells provided the cDNA or gDNA that made up the material.

This table comes from immunoSEQ multiplex PCR, and its TCRdb copy is limited to in-frame clones, with some not included. In the table there are some 80,000 clones, roughly 90% of which are singletons. The CDR3 spans 17 residues. After removal of 3 bases from V and 1 base from J, the junction contained 4 bases not matched to a gene. Per germline, CDR1 SGDLS and CDR2 YYNGEE. The sample taken for sequencing was peripheral blood. This receptor was identified in a woman between 50 and 59 years old with active or convalescent COVID-19. V usage is TRBV9 and J usage is TRBJ1-6; 10 bases agree with TRBD1. CDR3 amino acids: CASSDDRGLSYNSPLHF. In DNA, the CDR3 is TGTGCCAGCAGCGATGACAGGGGGCTGTCCTATAATTCACCCCTCCACTTT.